Sequencing of this T cell receptor beta chain was carried out in a study of CD8+ T cells in alopecia areata. RNA, once extracted, was reverse transcribed into cDNA for use as the sequencing template. Data came from immunoSEQ multiplex PCR; TCRdb stores just in-frame clones and leaves some out. The sample includes roughly 140,000 clones, roughly 82% of them seen just once. The CDR3 runs 15 residues. Between the trimmed V and J ends, which lost 0 bases and 2 bases, there was a span of 7 bases. CDR1 LNHDA and CDR2 SQIVND come from the germline V gene (reference sequence). Described treatment: oral pan-JAK inhibitor, 5-10 mg twice daily.

This chain joins TRBV19 and TRBJ1-4; D is unresolved. The TCR comes from a human donor with alopecia areata. This specimen consisted of CD8+ T cells sorted from blood, obtained at week 4, from a patient treated with tofacitinib. CDR3 residues: CASSIDGGTNEKLFF. CDR3 coding DNA: TGTGCCAGTAGTATAGACGGAGGCACTAATGAAAAACTGTTTTTT.